The subject of this entry is one TCR beta chain. This sample was included in a study of control samples from healthy donors and cancer patients. From germline, CDR1 is MNHEY and CDR2 SVGAGI. The CDR3 runs to 12 residues. V was cut by 6 bases and J by 2 bases, with 7 bases left in between. The table came from immunoSEQ multiplex PCR; TCRdb's copy has only in-frame clones and leaves some out. The sample yields 70,000 to 90,000 clones, just under 95% seen once. The sequencing sample was made of blood. The chain has TRBV6-5 and TRBJ1-2; no clear D gene. This TCR was sampled from a woman in her late teens or twenties in good health. This CDR3 is CASSPGNYGYTF. CDR3 in DNA: TGTGCCAGCAGCCCGGGGAACTATGGCTACACCTTC.